What follows are 21 T cell receptor beta chains derived from one specimen sequenced in a study of neoadjuvant anti-PD-1 for oral cavity cancer. Assay: immunoSEQ multiplex PCR; the TCRdb copy retains only in-frame clones and omits some. The sample yields approximately 10,000 clones, under 85% seen once. The sample's time point: after neoadjuvant nivolumab, at surgical resection. Sequences were derived from PBMCs, sampled after nivolumab (anti-PD-1) treatment. These receptors were taken from a person aged 40 to 85 with oral cavity squamous cell carcinoma.

The chain links TRBV6-1 to TRBJ2-3; D possibly uses TRBD1 or TRBD2 (5 bases each). Germline CDR1 is MNHNS and CDR2 is SASEGT. V was shortened by 4 bases and J by 1 base, with 15 bases between the two germline ends. This CDR3 has 16 amino acids. This CDR3 is CASSGFRDGRTDTQYF. The CDR3 region has the DNA TGTGCCAGCAGTGGTTTCCGGGACGGGCGCACAGATACGCAGTATTTT.

V usage is TRBV10-3 and J usage is TRBJ1-2; D is possibly TRBD1 (5 bases). CDR3 length equals 15 residues. Germline assignment: CDR1 ENHRY and CDR2 SYGVKD. Trimming took 6 bases from V and 7 from J, leaving 21 bases between them. CDR3 in DNA: TGTGCCATCAGGGCTATCGATGCGGGGACGATTGGCTACACCTTC. Its translation: CAIRAIDAGTIGYTF.

This clone has more than one count but fewer than ten. The rearrangement joins TRBV2 to TRBJ1-1; 7 nucleotides match TRBD1. V shed 7 bases, J shed 5 bases, and the junction held 10 bases outside the gene matches. Germline CDR1 is SNHLY and CDR2 is FYNNEI. The CDR3 totals 14 residues. In DNA form, the CDR3 reads TGTGCCAGCACTCTGGACAGGTTGGGGACTGAAGCTTTCTTT. Translated: CASTLDRLGTEAFF.

The V and J genes are TRBV28 and TRBJ2-7; no reliable D call. The germline gives CDR1 MDHEN, CDR2 SYDVKM. V lost 6 bases and J 4 bases, leaving 7 bases between the germline ends. This CDR3 has 11 residues. The CDR3 sequence: CASRRWYEQYF. Written as DNA, the CDR3 is TGTGCCAGCAGAAGATGGTACGAGCAGTACTTC.

This clone has more than one count but fewer than ten. This sequence joins TRBV19 and TRBJ2-3; the D gene is possibly TRBD2 (5 bases). Trimming left V 5 bases short and J 6 bases short, with 21 bases between. CDR3 size: 16 residues. The germline V gene has CDR1 LNHDA and CDR2 SQIVND (reference sequence). CDR3 DNA sequence: TGTGCCAGTAGTCCGTCTTGGACTGGCGGTAGGGATACGCAGTATTTT. Its translation is CASSPSWTGGRDTQYF.

The J gene is TRBJ1-5, the V gene TRBV7-3, with D perhaps matching TRBD1 (5 bases). CDR1 SGHTA and CDR2 FQGTGA come from the germline V gene. This CDR3 comprises 13 residues. V lost 0 bases and J 6 bases, leaving 6 bases between the germline ends. For the CDR3, the DNA is TGTGCCAGCAGCTTAACGGGGACTCAGCCCCAGCATTTT. This sequence encodes CASSLTGTQPQHF. The full variable domain, rest sourced from reference TRBV7-3 and TRBJ1-5, is GAGVSQTPSNKVTEKGKYVELRCDPISGHTALYWYRQSLGQGPEFLIYFQGTGAADDSGLPNDRFFAVRPEGSVSTLKIQRTERGDSAVYLCASSLTGTQPQHFGDGTRLSIL.

J is TRBJ2-2 and V is TRBV6-1; 9 bases match TRBD2. The germline CDR1 and CDR2 sequences are MNHNS and SASEGT. This CDR3 has 15 residues. V dropped 7 bases and J dropped 8; count of bases not matched to a gene: 11. The CDR3 reads CASKPSGVLWGELFF. The CDR3 bases are TGTGCCAGCAAGCCTAGCGGGGTTCTCTGGGGGGAGCTGTTTTTT.

The chain recombines TRBV6-1 with TRBJ1-2, with D maybe TRBD1 (6 bases). The germline V and J ends were trimmed by 1 base and 8 bases, with 14 bases remaining between them. Germline CDR1 MNHNS, CDR2 SASEGT. The CDR3 has 14 amino acids. CDR3 DNA sequence: TGTGCCAGCAGTGAAGTTCACGGGCAGGGGGGCTACACCTTC. This gives the protein CASSEVHGQGGYTF.

This rearrangement joins TRBV11-2 to TRBJ2-2, with 12 positions matching TRBD2. There are 17 residues in the CDR3. The trim removed 3 bases at V and 6 bases at J, leaving 8 bases unmatched. Germline CDR1 reads SGHAT; CDR2 reads FQNNGV. CDR3 coding DNA: TGTGCCAGCAGCTTTATTTCTAGCGGGAGGGCCCCCGGGGAGCTGTTTTTT. Translation: CASSFISSGRAPGELFF. The full variable domain, in which reference TRBV11-2 and TRBJ2-2 provide the parts outside the CDR3, is EAGVAQSPRYKIIEKRQSVAFWCNPISGHATLYWYQQILGQGPKLLIQFQNNGVVDDSQLPKDRFSAERLKGVDSTLKIQPAKLEDSAVYLCASSFISSGRAPGELFFGEGSRLTVL.

The chain couples TRBV9 to TRBJ1-1, with 7 nucleotides matching TRBD1. Germline CDR1 reads SGDLS; CDR2 reads YYNGEE. The V gene end was trimmed by 4 bases and the J gene end by 7 bases; junction bases not matched to a gene: 13. The CDR3 contains 15 residues. Written as DNA, the CDR3 is TGTGCCAGCAGCCACCCTTCGACAGGGAGGGATGAAGCTTTCTTT. It specifies CASSHPSTGRDEAFF.

V and J are TRBV5-4 and TRBJ2-1; TRBD2 might be the D (5 bases). The CDR3 length is 15 residues. The V gene lost 0 bases and the J gene lost 5 bases, with 12 bases spanning the gap. CDR1 is SGHNT and CDR2 is YYREEE in the germline V gene (reference sequence). For the CDR3, the DNA is TGTGCCAGCAGCTTGGCCGGATGGGGAGACAATGAGCAGTTCTTC. Residues: CASSLAGWGDNEQFF.

This clone was counted only a few times. The chain employs TRBV19 and TRBJ1-1; no definite D call. The ends were cut back, 2 bases at V and 8 bases at J, with 15 bases in the middle. The germline CDR1 and CDR2 sequences are LNHDA and SQIVND (reference sequence). The CDR3 is 14 residues long. In DNA, the CDR3 is TGTGCCAGTAGTATATTGGCAGGTTCGCTGGAAGCTTTCTTT. It codes for CASSILAGSLEAFF.

This CDR3 is CASGLLRMMNEKLFF. The CDR3 DNA reads as TGTGCCAGCGGCCTGTTACGGATGATGAATGAAAAACTGTTTTTT. The chain combines TRBV6-4 with TRBJ1-4; D is uncertain. Between the trimmed V and J ends, which lost 8 bases and 5 bases, there was a span of 18 bases. The CDR3 is 15 amino acids. Germline V CDR1 and CDR2: MRHNA, SNTAGT.

The chain couples TRBV10-3 to TRBJ2-7; tentative D call: TRBD2 (6 bases). The ends were cut back, 4 bases at V and 2 bases at J, with 12 bases in the middle. The CDR3 is 14 residues long. Germline-derived CDR1 and CDR2 are ENHRY and SYGVKD. This CDR3 reads CAISGGGSTYEQYF. As DNA, the CDR3 is TGTGCCATCAGTGGAGGAGGGAGCACCTACGAGCAGTACTTC.

The table lists this clone with a few counts. The gene calls are TRBV7-6 and TRBJ1-3, with TRBD1 as a possible D gene (5 bases). CDR1 SGHVS and CDR2 FNYEAQ come from the germline V gene. V was pared by 0 bases and J by 0 bases, with 9 bases between. The CDR3 sequence is 16 residues long. The CDR3 is CASSLAPGGSGNTIYF. Here the CDR3 DNA reads TGTGCCAGCAGCTTAGCGCCGGGGGGCTCTGGAAACACCATATATTTT.

The genes are TRBV5-1 and TRBJ1-6; no reliable D call. The CDR3 totals 15 residues. The ends were cut back, 0 bases at V and 3 bases at J, with 7 bases in the middle. Germline lookup yields CDR1 SGHRS and CDR2 YFSETQ. CDR3 sequence: CASSLEADYNSPLHF. The CDR3 nucleotides read TGCGCCAGCAGCTTGGAGGCGGACTATAATTCACCCCTCCACTTT.

The chain is built from TRBV2 and TRBJ2-5; possible D gene TRBD2, 5 bases. The V end lost 6 bases, the J end lost 3 bases, and 17 bases lay between the germline ends. The CDR3 sequence is 15 residues long. Germline V gives CDR1 SNHLY, CDR2 FYNNEI. CDR3 loop: CASRTWQPGKETQYF. The CDR3 DNA reads as TGTGCCAGCAGGACCTGGCAGCCCGGGAAAGAGACCCAGTACTTC.

The chain combines TRBV2 with TRBJ2-4, with D unresolved. From germline, CDR1 is SNHLY and CDR2 FYNNEI. Trimming stripped 3 bases from V and 6 bases from J, with 9 bases between. The CDR3 sequence is 13 residues long. The CDR3 reads CASSEGRLNIQYF. The DNA of the CDR3 is TGTGCCAGCAGTGAGGGCAGATTAAACATTCAGTACTTC.

The rearrangement uses TRBV29-1 and TRBJ2-3, with unresolved D. The CDR3 totals 13 residues. Per the germline V gene, CDR1 is SQVTM and CDR2 is ANQGSEA. The V and J ends lost 5 bases and 2 bases respectively, with 11 bases between them. The CDR3 region has the DNA TGCAGCGTTTCTGGTCGAGTCACAGATACGCAGTATTTT. It yields the protein CSVSGRVTDTQYF.

CDR3 coding DNA: TGTGCCAGCAGCTCCATTAGCAAACACTCCTACGAGCAGTACTTC. It encodes CASSSISKHSYEQYF. The chain joins TRBV11-2 to TRBJ2-7, with D hard to call. Trimming shortened V by 4 bases and J by 0 bases, and 13 bases separated the two germline ends. The V gene's germline CDR1 is SGHAT and CDR2 FQNNGV. The CDR3 sequence is 15 residues long.

The V call is TRBV10-1, the J call TRBJ2-7; no reliable D call. From germline, CDR1 is WNHNN and CDR2 SYGVQD (reference sequence). The CDR3 extends over 17 amino acids. V was clipped by 0 bases and J by 3 bases, with 18 bases between them. In nucleotides, the CDR3 is TGCGCCAGCAGTGAGTCGAATTCGGCGGATACCCTCTACGAGCAGTACTTC. It codes for CASSESNSADTLYEQYF.